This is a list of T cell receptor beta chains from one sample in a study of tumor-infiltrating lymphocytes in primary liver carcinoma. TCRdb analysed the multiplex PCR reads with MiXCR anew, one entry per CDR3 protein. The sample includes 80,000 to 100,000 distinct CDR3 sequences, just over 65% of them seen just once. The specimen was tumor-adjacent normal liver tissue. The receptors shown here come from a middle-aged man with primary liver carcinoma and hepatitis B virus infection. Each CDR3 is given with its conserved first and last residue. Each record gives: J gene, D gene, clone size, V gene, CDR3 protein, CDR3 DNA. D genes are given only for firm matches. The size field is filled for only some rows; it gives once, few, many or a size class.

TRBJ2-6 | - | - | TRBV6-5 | CVCSREAGANVLTF | TGTGTCTGCAGTCGAGAAGCTGGGGCCAACGTCCTGACTTTC
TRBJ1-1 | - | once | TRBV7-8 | CASSQGGGRGTETFF | TGTGCTAGCAGTCAAGGGGGGGGAAGGGGCACTGAAACTTTCTTT
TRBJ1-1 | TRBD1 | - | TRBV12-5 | CASGLLVGTGWGEDTEAFF | TGTGCTAGTGGTTTGCTAGTCGGGACAGGGTGGGGTGAGGACACTGAAGCTTTCTTT
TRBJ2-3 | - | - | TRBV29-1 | CSVSGTPSSTDTQYF | TGCAGCGTTTCAGGGACTCCTTCTAGCACAGATACACAGTATTTT
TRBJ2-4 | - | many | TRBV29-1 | CSVVYKNIQYF | TGCAGCGTTGTTTACAAAAACATTCAGTACTTC
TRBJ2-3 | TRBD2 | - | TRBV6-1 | CASSRLAGLTTDTHYF | TGTGCCAGCAGTCGATTAGCGGGTTTAACTACAGATACGCACTATTTT
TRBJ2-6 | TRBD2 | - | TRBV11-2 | CVSSLDSVAGGLSGANVLSF | TGTGTCAGCAGCTTAGATTCAGTAGCGGGAGGCCTCTCTGGGGCCAACGTCCTGAGTTTC
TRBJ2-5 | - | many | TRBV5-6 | CASSLDRRETQYF | TGTGCCAGCAGCTTGGACAGGAGAGAGACCCAGTACTTC
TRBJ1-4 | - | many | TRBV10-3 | CAISESRADEKLFF | TGTGCCATCAGTGAGTCCAGGGCTGACGAAAAACTGTTTTTT
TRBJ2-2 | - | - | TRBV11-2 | CASAGQLNTGELFF | TGTGCCAGCGCGGGTCAGTTGAACACCGGGGAGCTGTTTTTT
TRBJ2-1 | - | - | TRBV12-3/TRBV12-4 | CASSLEAGGNNEQFF | TGTGCCAGCAGTCTAGAGGCAGGGGGGAACAATGAGCAGTTCTTC
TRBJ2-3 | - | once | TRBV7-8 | CARNSGPGNGGDTQYF | TGTGCCAGAAACTCGGGCCCCGGCAATGGAGGAGATACGCAGTATTTT
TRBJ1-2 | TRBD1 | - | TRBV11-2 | CACSPLGLQGGYDYTF | TGTGCCTGCAGCCCCCTGGGTCTTCAGGGGGGCTATGACTACACCTTC
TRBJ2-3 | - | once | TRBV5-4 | CASIKPGVTSTNTQYF | TGTGCCAGCATCAAACCTGGGGTCACTAGCACAAATACGCAGTATTTT
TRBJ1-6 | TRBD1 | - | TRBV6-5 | CASSPLTGARANSPLHF | TGCGCCAGCAGTCCGCTCACAGGGGCGAGGGCGAATTCACCCCTCCACTTT
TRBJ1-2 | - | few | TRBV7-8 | CASSRRPDLSNYGYTF | TGTGCCAGCAGCAGAAGGCCGGATTTGTCTAACTATGGCTACACCTTC
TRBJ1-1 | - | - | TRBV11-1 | CAGSLRASEAFF | TGTGCCGGCAGCCTCAGGGCTTCTGAAGCTTTCTTT
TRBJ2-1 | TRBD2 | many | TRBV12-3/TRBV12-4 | CASSLLAGENEQFF | TGTGCCAGCAGTTTACTAGCGGGAGAAAATGAGCAGTTCTTC
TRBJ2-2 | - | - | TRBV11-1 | CASNLRGQGRTWELFF | TGTGCCAGCAACCTTAGAGGGCAGGGTCGCACCTGGGAGCTGTTTTTT
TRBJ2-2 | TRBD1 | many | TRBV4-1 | CASSHPLGQGGTGELFF | TGCGCCAGCAGCCACCCCTTAGGACAGGGTGGCACCGGGGAGCTGTTTTTT
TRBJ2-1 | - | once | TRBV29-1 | CSVDLFSGYKEQFF | TGCAGCGTTGACCTGTTTAGCGGATACAAAGAGCAGTTCTTC
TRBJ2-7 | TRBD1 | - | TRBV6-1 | CVSTRTGGEQYF | TGTGTCAGCACCCGAACAGGGGGCGAGCAGTACTTC
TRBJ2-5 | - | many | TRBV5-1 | CASSEASGSAATQYF | TGCGCCAGCAGTGAGGCGAGCGGGTCCGCCGCAACCCAGTACTTC
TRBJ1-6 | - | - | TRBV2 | CASSEVRRGNSPLHF | TGTGCCAGCAGTGAAGTAAGAAGGGGGAATTCACCCCTCCACTTT
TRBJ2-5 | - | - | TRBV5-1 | CASAAVAVLEETQYF | TGCGCCAGCGCCGCCGTAGCGGTTCTTGAAGAGACCCAGTACTTC
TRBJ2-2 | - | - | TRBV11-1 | CARGLGLSGKLFF | TGTGCCAGAGGCTTAGGACTATCCGGGAAGCTGTTTTTT
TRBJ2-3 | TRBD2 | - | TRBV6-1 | CASSEAPSGSTDTRYF | TGTGCCAGCAGTGAAGCTCCCAGCGGGAGCACGGATACGCGGTATTTT
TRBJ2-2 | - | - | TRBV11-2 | CASSLVAGAGGLFF | TGTGCCAGCAGCTTAGTCGCGGGGGCCGGGGGGCTGTTTTTT
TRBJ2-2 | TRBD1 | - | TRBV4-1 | CAGSRRGTGDGGELFF | TGCGCCGGCAGCCGGCGTGGGACAGGGGATGGCGGGGAGCTGTTTTTT
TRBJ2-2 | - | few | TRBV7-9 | CASSLAGATGELFF | TGTGCCAGCAGCTTAGCAGGGGCCACCGGGGAGCTGTTTTTT
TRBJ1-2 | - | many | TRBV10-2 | CASSEGGDGGHYGYTF | TGCGCCAGCAGTGAAGGAGGGGACGGGGGTCACTATGGCTACACCTTC
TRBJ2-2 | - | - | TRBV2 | CASSGQPTGELFF | TGTGCCAGCAGTGGCCAACCCACCGGGGAGCTGTTTTTT
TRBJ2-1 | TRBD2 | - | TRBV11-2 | CGSSDLTGAGVHNEQFF | TGTGGCAGCAGCGACCTGACAGGAGCGGGAGTTCACAATGAGCAGTTCTTC
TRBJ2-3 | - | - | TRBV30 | CAWSPQLGSWLPVSPDTQYF | TGTGCCTGGAGTCCCCAACTGGGTAGCTGGTTGCCCGTTTCTCCAGATACGCAGTATTTT
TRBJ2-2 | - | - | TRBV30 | CAWTGQTLTGELFF | TGTGCCTGGACTGGGCAAACTCTCACCGGGGAGCTGTTTTTT
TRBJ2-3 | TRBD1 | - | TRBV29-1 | CSVELRDRGVTDTLYF | TGCAGCGTTGAACTCCGGGACAGGGGAGTTACAGATACGCTGTATTTT
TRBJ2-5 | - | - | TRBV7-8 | CACSLAVAGRETQYF | TGTGCCTGCAGCTTAGCGGTGGCGGGGAGGGAGACCCAGTACTTC
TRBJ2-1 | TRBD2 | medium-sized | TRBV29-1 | CSVEPLTSGTYNEQFF | TGCAGCGTTGAACCCCTGACTAGCGGGACCTACAATGAGCAGTTCTTC
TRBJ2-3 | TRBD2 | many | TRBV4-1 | CASSQGLAAPDTQYF | TGCGCCAGCAGCCAAGGACTAGCGGCCCCAGATACGCAGTATTTT
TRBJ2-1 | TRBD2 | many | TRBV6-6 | CASSYLEREGLNEQFF | TGTGCCAGCAGTTACCTCGAGCGGGAGGGCCTGAATGAGCAGTTCTTC
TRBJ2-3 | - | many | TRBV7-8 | CASSLPGTDTQYF | TGTGCCAGCAGCTTACCGGGCACAGATACGCAGTATTTT
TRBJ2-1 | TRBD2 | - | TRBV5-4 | CASSSSGWGGNIEQFF | TGTGCCAGCAGCTCCTCAGGGTGGGGAGGGAACATTGAGCAGTTCTTC
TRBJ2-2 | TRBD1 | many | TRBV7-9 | CASSSQTGPGELFF | TGTGCCAGCAGCTCTCAGACAGGGCCCGGGGAGCTGTTTTTT
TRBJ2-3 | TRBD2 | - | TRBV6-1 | CASSLYETRLAGVNTQYF | TGTGCCAGCAGTCTATATGAAACGAGGCTAGCGGGAGTGAATACGCAGTATTTT
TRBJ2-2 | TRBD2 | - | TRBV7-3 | CANSLKGGLAAYRSGELFF | TGTGCCAACAGCTTAAAAGGGGGACTAGCGGCTTACAGATCCGGGGAGCTGTTTTTT
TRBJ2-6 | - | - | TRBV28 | CTNSSHRDGANVLTF | TGTACCAACAGTTCGCACAGGGATGGGGCCAACGTCCTGACTTTC